This T cell receptor beta chain was captured by sequencing in a study of shared T cell receptors in the human thymus. This CDR3 contains 18 residues. The V gene's germline CDR1 is LNHNV and CDR2 YYDKDF (reference sequence). V shed 5 bases and J 8 bases; nucleotides not matched to a gene: 19. The method was immunoSEQ multiplex PCR; TCRdb's version includes in-frame clones alone and lacks a portion of them. The data hold about 660,000 clones, with roughly 88% observed a single time. The sample was also linked to a second study, of human thymus T cells. Per that paper: Congenital heart defects were the reason for the corrective surgery that the donors, healthy Finnish infants, were having. The study used thymus tissue resected during corrective heart surgery. Thymic and blood repertoires seemed to favor certain V and J genes. Thymic TCR repertoires of unrelated people reportedly overlapped highly.

J is TRBJ1-4 and V is TRBV15; 8 positions agree with TRBD1. The TCR sequence derives from a boy younger than two with a congenital heart defect. Sequencing was carried out using thymocytes. In DNA, the CDR3 is TGTGCCACCAGCGGCTGTTGGTCAAGGGACAGGAAAGGAGAAAAACTGTTTTTT. It yields the protein CATSGCWSRDRKGEKLFF.